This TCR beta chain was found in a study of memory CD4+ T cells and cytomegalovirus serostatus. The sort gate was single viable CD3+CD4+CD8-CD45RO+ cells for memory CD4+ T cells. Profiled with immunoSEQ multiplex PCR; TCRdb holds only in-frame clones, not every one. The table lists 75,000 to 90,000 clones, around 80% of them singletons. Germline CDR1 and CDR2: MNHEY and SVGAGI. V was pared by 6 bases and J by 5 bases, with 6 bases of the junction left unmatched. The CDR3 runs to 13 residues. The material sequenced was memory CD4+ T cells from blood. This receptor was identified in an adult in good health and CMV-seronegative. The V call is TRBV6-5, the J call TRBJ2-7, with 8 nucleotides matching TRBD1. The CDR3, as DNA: TGTGCCAGCAGCCCGGACAGGGCCAACGAGCAGTACTTC. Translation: CASSPDRANEQYF.